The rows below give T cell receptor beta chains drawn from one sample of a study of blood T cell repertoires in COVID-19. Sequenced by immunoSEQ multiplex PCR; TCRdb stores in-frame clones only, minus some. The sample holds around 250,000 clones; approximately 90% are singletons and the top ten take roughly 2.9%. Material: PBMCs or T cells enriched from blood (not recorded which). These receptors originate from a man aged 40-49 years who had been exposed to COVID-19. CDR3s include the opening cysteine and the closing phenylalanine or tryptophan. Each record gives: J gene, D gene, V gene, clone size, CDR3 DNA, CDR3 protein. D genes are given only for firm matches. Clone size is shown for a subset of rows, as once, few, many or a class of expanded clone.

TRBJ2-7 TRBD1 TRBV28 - TGTGCCAGCAGCCCGGCAACCGGGACAGGGGCCTACGAGCAGTACTTC CASSPATGTGAYEQYF
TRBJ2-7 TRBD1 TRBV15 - TGTGCCACCAGCAGGGGGGACAGGGGATCTGACGAGCAGTACTTC CATSRGDRGSDEQYF
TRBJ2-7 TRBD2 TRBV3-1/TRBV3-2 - TGTGCCAGGAAAGTAGGGCGGGGGAGACCCACCTACGAGCAGTACTTC CARKVGRGRPTYEQYF
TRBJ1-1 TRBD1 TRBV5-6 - TGTGCCAGCAGCGTCCCGGTACAGGGGGATACTGAAGCTTTCTTT CASSVPVQGDTEAFF
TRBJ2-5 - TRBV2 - TGTGCCAGCAGTTCGGGGGATGGTGAGACCCAGTACTTC CASSSGDGETQYF
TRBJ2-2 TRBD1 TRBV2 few TGTGCCAGCAGTGATTGGGGACAGCTAACCGGGGAGCTGTTTTTT CASSDWGQLTGELFF
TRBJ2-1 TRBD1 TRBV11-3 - TGTGCCAGCAGCTTTAGTTTACAGGGGAATGAGCAGTTCTTC CASSFSLQGNEQFF
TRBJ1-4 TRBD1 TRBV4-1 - TGCGCCAGCAGCCAAGGTCTTTGGGACAGCCGGTCTGAAAAACTGTTTTTT CASSQGLWDSRSEKLFF
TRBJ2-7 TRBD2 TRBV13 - TGTGCCAGCAGCAAGGGACTAGCATCCTACGAGCAGTACTTC CASSKGLASYEQYF
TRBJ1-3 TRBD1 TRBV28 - TGTGCCAGCACTACTCAGGGGGACACCATATATTTT CASTTQGDTIYF
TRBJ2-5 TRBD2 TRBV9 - TGTGCCAGCAGCGTAGCCCACCTAGCGGGGCAAGAGACCCAGTACTTC CASSVAHLAGQETQYF
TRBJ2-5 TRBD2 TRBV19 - TGTGCCAGTAGTATACCTGGGACTAGTGAGACCCAGTACTTC CASSIPGTSETQYF
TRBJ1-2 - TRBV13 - TGTGCCAGCAGCTTGTTGGAGTCCTCGGGTGGCTACACCTTC CASSLLESSGGYTF
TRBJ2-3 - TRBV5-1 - TGCGCCAGCAGATACAGGGAGAGGAGCACAGATACGCAGTATTTT CASRYRERSTDTQYF
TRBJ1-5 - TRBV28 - TGTGCCAGCAGTTCTCCTGCGGAGGGGTCGAGCAATCAGCCCCAGCATTTT CASSSPAEGSSNQPQHF
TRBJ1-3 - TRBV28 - TGTGCCAGCAGTTTAGCGGGGAAGGGAAACACCATATATTTT CASSLAGKGNTIYF
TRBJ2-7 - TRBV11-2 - TGTGCCAGCAGCCCGGGACCGACTAGGTACGAGCAGTACTTC CASSPGPTRYEQYF
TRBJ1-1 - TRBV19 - TGTGCCAGTAGTATAACAGGTGAGAACACTGAAGCTTTCTTT CASSITGENTEAFF
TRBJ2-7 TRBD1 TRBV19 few TGTGCCAGTAGTGTGGCAGGGGGCCACGAGCAGTACTTC CASSVAGGHEQYF
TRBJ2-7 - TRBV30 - TGTGCCTGGAGTGGTGGACCCGGAGGGGAGCAGTACTTC CAWSGGPGGEQYF
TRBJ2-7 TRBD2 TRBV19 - TGTGCCAGTAGTATAGTCGGCGGGAGGGGTGCTTCCTACGAGCAGTACTTC CASSIVGGRGASYEQYF
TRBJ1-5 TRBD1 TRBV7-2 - TGTGCCAGCAGTACCGGGACAGGTTCGATCCATCAGCCCCAGCATTTT CASSTGTGSIHQPQHF
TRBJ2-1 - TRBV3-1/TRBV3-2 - TGTGCCAGCAGCCCGGGACTTTACAATGAGCAGTTCTTC CASSPGLYNEQFF
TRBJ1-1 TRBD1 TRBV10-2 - TGCGCCAGCACTGGGCAGGGGGCTACTGAAGCTTTCTTT CASTGQGATEAFF
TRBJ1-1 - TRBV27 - TGTGCCAGCAGTTTATCGGGCAGGGTGAACACTGAAGCTTTCTTT CASSLSGRVNTEAFF
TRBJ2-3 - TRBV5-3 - TGTGCCAGAAGCTTGCCGTCCACAGATACGCAGTATTTT CARSLPSTDTQYF
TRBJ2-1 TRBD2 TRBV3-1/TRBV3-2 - TGTGCCAGCAGCCAAGTTTACGGGAGGGCCGCAAATGAGCAGTTCTTC CASSQVYGRAANEQFF
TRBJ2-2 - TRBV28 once TGTGCCAGCAGTTTGGGGGGAACTAACACCGGGGAGCTGTTTTTT CASSLGGTNTGELFF
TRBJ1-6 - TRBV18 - TGTGCCAGCTCACTTCGCGGGCCTGGCGATTCACCCCTCCACTTT CASSLRGPGDSPLHF
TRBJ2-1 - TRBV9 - TGTGCCAGCAGCGTAGAGGCAGGTTACAATGAGCAGTTCTTC CASSVEAGYNEQFF
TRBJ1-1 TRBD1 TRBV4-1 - TGCGCCAGCAGCCAATCCGGGACAGCCGAAGCTTTCTTT CASSQSGTAEAFF
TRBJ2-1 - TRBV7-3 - TGTGCCAGCAGCTCTAGCTCCTACAATGAGCAGTTCTTC CASSSSSYNEQFF
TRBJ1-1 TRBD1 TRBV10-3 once TGTGCCACTCAACCGGGACAGGGGTCGGAGGCTTTCTTT CATQPGQGSEAFF
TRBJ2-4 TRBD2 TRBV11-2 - TGTGCCAGCAGCCCAGGTGGGGGGGAAAACATTCAGTACTTC CASSPGGGENIQYF
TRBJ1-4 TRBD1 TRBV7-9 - TGTGCCAGCAGCTCTGGACAGGGGGCAACTAATGAAAAACTGTTTTTT CASSSGQGATNEKLFF
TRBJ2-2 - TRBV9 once TGTGCCAGCAGCCCCTCATCGGGGGAGAACACCGGGGAGCTGTTTTTT CASSPSSGENTGELFF
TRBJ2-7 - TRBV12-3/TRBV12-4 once TGTGCCAGCAGCCCGGGGTTGGAGCAGTACTTC CASSPGLEQYF
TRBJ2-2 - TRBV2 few TGTGCCAGCAGCTTTCTAGCGCTAACTACGAACACCGGGGAGCTGTTTTTT CASSFLALTTNTGELFF
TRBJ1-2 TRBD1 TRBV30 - TGTGCCTGGAGTGTAGGGACAGGGAGTTATGGCTACACCTTC CAWSVGTGSYGYTF
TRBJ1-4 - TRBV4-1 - TGCGCCAGCAGCCACGGGAATGTGGGGGCTGATGAAAAACTGTTTTTT CASSHGNVGADEKLFF
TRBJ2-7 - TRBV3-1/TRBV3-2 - TGTGCCAGCAGCCAGGAGAGCTCCTACGAGCAGTACTTC CASSQESSYEQYF
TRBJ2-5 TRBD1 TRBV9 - TGTGCCAGCAGCGCCAAACAGGGGGCGAGGGAGACCCAGTACTTC CASSAKQGARETQYF
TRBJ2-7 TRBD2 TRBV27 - TGTGCCAGCAGCCAAAGCGGGACCGTTTACGAGCAGTACTTC CASSQSGTVYEQYF
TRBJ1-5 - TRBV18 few TGTGCCAGTAAATTTGGCGGTAGCAATCAGCCCCAGCATTTT CASKFGGSNQPQHF
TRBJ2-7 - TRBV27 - TGTGCCAGCAGCCGCAGGTCCGGCGGGGGCCACTACGAGCAGTACTTC CASSRRSGGGHYEQYF
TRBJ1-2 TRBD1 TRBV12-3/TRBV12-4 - TGTGCCAGCAGCCCAGGGGGCGGCTATGGCTACACCTTC CASSPGGGYGYTF
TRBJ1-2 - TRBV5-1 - TGCGCCAGCAGCTTGGCCGACCGACTCCCCACCTTC CASSLADRLPTF
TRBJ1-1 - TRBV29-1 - TGCAGCGCTTCGGGAAAGGTCGGACAGCTGAACACTGAAGCTTTCTTT CSASGKVGQLNTEAFF
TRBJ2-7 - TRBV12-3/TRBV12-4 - TGTGCCAGCAGTTTACGAGCCGACGAGCAGTACTTC CASSLRADEQYF
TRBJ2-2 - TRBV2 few TGTGCCAGCAGTACTAGAAACACCGGGGAGCTGTTTTTT CASSTRNTGELFF
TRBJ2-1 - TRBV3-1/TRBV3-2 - TGTGCCAGCAGCCCCCTGTATGAGAGCTCCTACAATGAGCAGTTCTTC CASSPLYESSYNEQFF
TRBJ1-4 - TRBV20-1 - TGCAGTGCTAGTTACGGGTCTAATGAAAAACTGTTTTTT CSASYGSNEKLFF
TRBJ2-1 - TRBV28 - TGTGCCAGCAGTCGGCTTAGCGGAGGGATCTACAATGAGCAGTTCTTC CASSRLSGGIYNEQFF
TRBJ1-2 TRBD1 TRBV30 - TGTGCCTATTCGACAGGGTTGGGTTATGGCTACACCTTC CAYSTGLGYGYTF
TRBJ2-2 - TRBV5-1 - TGCGCCAGCAGCTCGGACTGGAACACCGGGGAGCTGTTTTTT CASSSDWNTGELFF
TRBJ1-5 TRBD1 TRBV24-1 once TGTGCCACCAGCTACAGGGGTAATCAGCCCCAGCATTTT CATSYRGNQPQHF
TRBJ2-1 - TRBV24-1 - TGTGCCACCAGTGATTTGGCGGGGTCCTTCAATGAGCAGTTCTTC CATSDLAGSFNEQFF